These 7 T cell receptor beta chains were all obtained from the same sample, sequenced in a study of OX40 agonist ivuxolimab in advanced cancers. The table came from immunoSEQ multiplex PCR; TCRdb's copy has only in-frame clones and leaves some out. Among tens of thousands of clones listed, around 74% were seen once. Sequenced material: CD4+ or CD8+ T cells sorted from blood, taken in a trial of the OX40 agonist ivuxolimab. Receptors originate from an adult with an advanced solid tumor such as melanoma, head and neck, liver or kidney cancer.

The CDR3 spells CASSSTGHNLQYF. The CDR3, as DNA: TGTGCCAGCAGTTCGACAGGCCACAATTTGCAGTATTTT. The genes are TRBV28 and TRBJ2-3; possibly TRBD1 for D (6 bases). The ends were cut back, 4 bases at V and 11 bases at J, with 16 bases in the middle. The CDR3 consists of 13 residues. Germline V gene sequence: CDR1 MDHEN, CDR2 SYDVKM.

The genes are TRBV4-3 and TRBJ2-2; D gene unclear. CDR3 length equals 13 residues. Trimming took 0 bases from V and 4 from J, leaving 3 bases between them. Germline CDR1 is LGHNA and CDR2 is YSLEER. The CDR3 spells CASSQEITGELFF. The DNA for the CDR3 is TGCGCCAGCAGCCAAGAAATCACCGGGGAGCTGTTTTTT.

The V gene is TRBV6-6, the J gene TRBJ2-2; D may be TRBD1 or TRBD2 (5 bases each). Between the trimmed V and J ends, which lost 6 bases and 0 bases, there was a span of 11 bases. CDR3 length: 15 amino acids. Per germline, CDR1 MNHNY and CDR2 SVGAGI (reference sequence). The CDR3 nucleotides are TGTGCCAGCAGGAGGGACGGATCGAACACCGGGGAGCTGTTTTTT. It yields the protein CASRRDGSNTGELFF.

By share, this clone ranks as medium-sized. V gene TRBV4-1 combines with J gene TRBJ2-7, with D perhaps TRBD1 (5 bases). The CDR3 sequence is 13 residues long. Germline-derived CDR1 and CDR2 are MGHRA and YSYEKL. V gave up 2 bases and J gave up 4 bases, with 9 bases separating them. This CDR3 is CASSQTGRYEQYF. The CDR3 bases are TGCGCCAGCAGCCAAACAGGAAGATACGAGCAGTACTTC.

The chain links TRBV27 to TRBJ1-5; possibly TRBD1 for D (5 bases). The CDR3 consists of 14 residues. Germline-derived CDR1 and CDR2 are MNHEY and SMNVEV (reference sequence). Trimming removed 5 bases from V and 5 bases from J, with 13 bases in between. The CDR3 DNA follows: TGTGCCAGCAGTAGTCAGGGTTACGATCAGCCCCAGCATTTT. It translates to CASSSQGYDQPQHF.

This chain joins TRBV2 and TRBJ1-1; TRBD1 agrees at 7 bases. This CDR3 comprises 15 residues. The trim removed 6 bases at V and 1 base at J, leaving 8 bases unmatched. Germline loops: CDR1 SNHLY, CDR2 FYNNEI. The CDR3 here is CASRRDSRPNTEAFF. In DNA form, the CDR3 reads TGTGCCAGCAGAAGGGACAGCCGACCGAACACTGAAGCTTTCTTT.

A note on this clone: Distinct nucleotide sequences in the sample also encode this CDR3. V gene TRBV9 combines with J gene TRBJ2-7; TRBD1 is a possible D gene (5 bases). Germline CDR1 and CDR2: SGDLS and YYNGEE. This CDR3 contains 12 residues. The ends were cut back, 3 bases at V and 2 bases at J, with 6 bases in the middle. The CDR3 reads CASSADTYEQYF. DNA of the CDR3: TGTGCCAGCAGCGCGGACACCTACGAGCAGTACTTC.